This T cell receptor (beta chain) was identified in a study of blood T cell repertoires in COVID-19. Study-level information: T cells, B-cell-depleted T cells, or PBMCs supplied cDNA or gDNA.

Germline V gene data show CDR1 as MGHRA and CDR2 as YSYEKL. The CDR3 covers 17 residues. The trim removed 2 bases at V and 5 bases at J, leaving 13 bases unmatched. Here immunoSEQ multiplex PCR was the method, and the copy in TCRdb shows in-frame clones only, minus some. Here the sample spans about 440,000 clones, 70% to 90% being singletons. The chain couples TRBV4-1 to TRBJ1-2; 8 positions match TRBD1. The sample taken for sequencing was peripheral blood. The source of this sequence is a woman aged 45 to 65 with COVID-19, enrolled during active disease. CDR3 in DNA: TGCGCCAGCAGCCAACTTGGACAGGGAGGGCTTCTATATGGCTACACCTTC. Encoded protein: CASSQLGQGGLLYGYTF.